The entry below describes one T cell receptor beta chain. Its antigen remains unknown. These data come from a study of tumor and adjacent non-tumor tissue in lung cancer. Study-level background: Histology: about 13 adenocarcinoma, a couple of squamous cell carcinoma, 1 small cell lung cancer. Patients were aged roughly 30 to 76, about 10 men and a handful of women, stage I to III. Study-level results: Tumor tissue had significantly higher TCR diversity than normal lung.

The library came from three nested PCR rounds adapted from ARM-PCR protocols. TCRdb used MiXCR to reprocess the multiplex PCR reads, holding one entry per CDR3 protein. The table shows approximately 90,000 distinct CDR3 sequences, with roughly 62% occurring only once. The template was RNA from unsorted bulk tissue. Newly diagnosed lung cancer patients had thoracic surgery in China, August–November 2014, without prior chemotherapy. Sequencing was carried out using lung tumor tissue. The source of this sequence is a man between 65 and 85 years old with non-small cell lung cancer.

The CDR3 nucleotides are TGTGCCAGCAGCTCACCGGTGACTGATACGCAGTATTTT. It yields the protein CASSSPVTDTQYF. V gene TRBV11-1 combines with J gene TRBJ2-3; no definite D call. Germline V gives CDR1 SGHAT, CDR2 FQDESV (reference sequence). The CDR3 spans 13 residues. V was trimmed by 4 bases and J by 6 bases, leaving 11 bases between them.